A single sample gave rise to the 9 T cell receptor beta chains below, sequenced in a study of T cells after yellow fever vaccination. TCRdb fed the 5' RACE reads into MiXCR, producing one record per CDR3 protein. The data contain about 73,000 distinct CDR3 sequences, almost 8% of them singletons. Sequenced material: CD8+ T cells sorted from PBMCs, taken on the day of the yellow fever booster vaccination. The receptor source for this set is a man between 25 and 39 years old who received the YFV17D yellow fever vaccine.

This clonotype came up a few times. The rearrangement links TRBV27 to TRBJ2-1; D possibly matches TRBD1 or TRBD2 (5 bases each). Germline CDR1 reads MNHEY; CDR2 reads SMNVEV (reference sequence). Trimming removed 0 bases from V and 0 bases from J, with 9 bases in between. CDR3 length: 16 residues. The chain's CDR3 is CASSLSAGSSYNEQFF. The CDR3 nucleotides read TGTGCCAGCAGTTTATCGGCAGGGAGCTCCTACAATGAGCAGTTCTTC.

The rearrangement links TRBV12-3 or TRBV12-4 to TRBJ2-5, with D perhaps matching TRBD2 (5 bases). This CDR3 has 15 amino acids. V was shortened by 6 bases and J by 2 bases, with 16 bases between the two germline ends. CDR3 sequence reads: CASRLLRDGQETQYF. The CDR3 DNA follows: TGTGCCAGCAGGCTCCTCCGGGATGGACAAGAGACCCAGTACTTC.

This clonotype appeared a few times. V and J are TRBV7-6 and TRBJ2-7; tentatively, D is TRBD1 (6 bases). Germline V gene data show CDR1 as SGHVS and CDR2 as FNYEAQ. V lost 5 bases and J 6 bases, leaving 11 bases between the germline ends. This CDR3 has 12 residues. The CDR3 region is CASSPQGSEQYF. In DNA form, the CDR3 reads TGTGCCAGCAGCCCACAGGGATCCGAGCAGTACTTC.

This clonotype appeared a few times. The chain combines TRBV7-2 with TRBJ1-5; no clear D. CDR1 and CDR2 (germline): SGHTA, FQGNSA. V lost 1 base to trimming and J lost 3 bases, with 10 bases between them. The CDR3 totals 15 residues. CDR3 amino acids: CASSLETQDNQPQHF. Written as DNA, the CDR3 is TGTGCCAGCAGCTTAGAAACTCAGGACAATCAGCCCCAGCATTTT.

This clonotype was observed many times. The chain employs TRBV9 and TRBJ1-3; D unresolved. The CDR3 runs 14 residues. Per the germline V gene, CDR1 is SGDLS and CDR2 is YYNGEE. Trimming left V 7 bases short and J 0 bases short, with 11 bases between. This CDR3 reads CASANPDSGNTIYF. The CDR3 coding sequence is TGTGCCAGCGCGAACCCGGACTCTGGAAACACCATATATTTT.

This clonotype came up a few times. This chain uses TRBV7-6 with TRBJ1-1; D may be TRBD1 (5 bases). Germline-derived CDR1 and CDR2 are SGHVS and FNYEAQ. V was cut by 5 bases and J by 5 bases, with 9 bases left in between. The CDR3 has 12 amino acids. Here the CDR3 reads CASSRGGTEAFF. The CDR3 nucleotides are TGTGCCAGCAGCCGCGGGGGGACTGAAGCTTTCTTT.

In this sample, this clonotype turned up a few times. The rearrangement uses TRBV7-2 and TRBJ2-7; TRBD2 agrees at 15 bases. Germline CDR1 SGHTA, CDR2 FQGNSA. Trimming cost V 4 bases and J 5 bases; bases outside gene matches: 9. The CDR3 runs 17 residues. CDR3 in DNA: TGTGCCAGCAGCTACGGGACTAGCGGGGGGTCCGTCCACGAGCAGTACTTC. Protein sequence: CASSYGTSGGSVHEQYF.

The sample holds many counts of this clonotype. This chain uses TRBV28 with TRBJ2-7; 9 nucleotides align to TRBD2. This CDR3 has 15 amino acids. V lost 6 bases, J lost 2 bases, and 8 bases stayed unmatched. Germline CDR1 reads MDHEN; CDR2 reads SYDVKM. The CDR3 bases are TGTGCCAGCAGCTTGGCGGGGGGGGAGGCCTACGAGCAGTACTTC. Amino acid sequence: CASSLAGGEAYEQYF.

In the case of this clonotype: At one boundary the junction diverges from the germline segment, which might be a read error. The chain uses TRBV3-1 and TRBJ1-2, with a weak D call TRBD1 (5 bases). The CDR3 spans 14 residues. Germline V gene lookup returns CDR1 LGHDT and CDR2 YNNKEL (reference sequence). CDR3 nucleotide sequence: TGTGCCGGCAGCCAAGATGGGGGTTACTATGGCTACACCTTC. Amino acids: CAGSQDGGYYGYTF.